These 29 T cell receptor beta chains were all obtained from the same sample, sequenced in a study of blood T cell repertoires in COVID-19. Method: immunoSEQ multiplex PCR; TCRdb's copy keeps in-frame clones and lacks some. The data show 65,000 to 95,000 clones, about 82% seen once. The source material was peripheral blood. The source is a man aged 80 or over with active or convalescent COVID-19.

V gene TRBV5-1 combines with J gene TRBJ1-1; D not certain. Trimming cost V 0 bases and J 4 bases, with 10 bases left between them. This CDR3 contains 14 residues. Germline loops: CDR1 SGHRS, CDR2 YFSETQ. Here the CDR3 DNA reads TGCGCCAGCAGCTTGGTGGCGGAGGGCACTGAAGCTTTCTTT. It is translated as CASSLVAEGTEAFF.

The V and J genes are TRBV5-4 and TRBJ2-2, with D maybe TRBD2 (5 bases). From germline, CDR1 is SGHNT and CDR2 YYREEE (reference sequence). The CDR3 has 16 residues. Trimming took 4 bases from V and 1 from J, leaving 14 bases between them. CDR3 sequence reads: CASSPRSGGNTGELFF. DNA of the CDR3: TGTGCCAGCAGCCCCCGGTCCGGAGGGAACACCGGGGAGCTGTTTTTT.

The CDR3 DNA follows: TGTGCCAGTAGTATGGACCCCCGGGACAGGGGGACCGTAAAACTGTTTTTT. Amino acid sequence: CASSMDPRDRGTVKLFF. V gene TRBV19 combines with J gene TRBJ1-4; 11 bases are shared with TRBD1. CDR1 is LNHDA, CDR2 SQIVND, per germline (reference sequence). V trimming: 3 bases; J trimming: 10 bases; junction bases outside the gene matches: 13. The CDR3 consists of 17 residues.

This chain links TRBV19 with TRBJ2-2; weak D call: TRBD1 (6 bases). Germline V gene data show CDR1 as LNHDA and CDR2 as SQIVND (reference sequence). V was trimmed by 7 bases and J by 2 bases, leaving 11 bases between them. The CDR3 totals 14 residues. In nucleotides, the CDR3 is TGTGCCAGTACTTGGACAGCAAACACCGGGGAGCTGTTTTTT. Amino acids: CASTWTANTGELFF. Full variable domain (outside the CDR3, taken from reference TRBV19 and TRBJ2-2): DGGITQSPKYLFRKEGQNVTLSCEQNLNHDAMYWYRQDPGQGLRLIYYSQIVNDFQKGDIAEGYSVSREKKESFPLTVTSAQKNPTAFYLCASTWTANTGELFFGEGSRLTVL.

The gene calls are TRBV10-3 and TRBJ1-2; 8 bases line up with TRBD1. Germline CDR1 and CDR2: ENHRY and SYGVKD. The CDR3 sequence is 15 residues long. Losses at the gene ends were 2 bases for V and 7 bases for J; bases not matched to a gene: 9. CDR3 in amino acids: CAISEPTQGARGYTF. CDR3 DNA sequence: TGTGCCATCAGTGAGCCGACTCAGGGGGCTCGTGGCTACACCTTC.

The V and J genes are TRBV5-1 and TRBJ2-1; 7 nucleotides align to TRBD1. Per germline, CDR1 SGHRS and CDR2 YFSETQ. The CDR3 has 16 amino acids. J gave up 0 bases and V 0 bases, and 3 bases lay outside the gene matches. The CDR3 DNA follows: TGCGCCAGCAGCTTGGACGCAGGGGGCTCCTACAATGAGCAGTTCTTC. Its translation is CASSLDAGGSYNEQFF.

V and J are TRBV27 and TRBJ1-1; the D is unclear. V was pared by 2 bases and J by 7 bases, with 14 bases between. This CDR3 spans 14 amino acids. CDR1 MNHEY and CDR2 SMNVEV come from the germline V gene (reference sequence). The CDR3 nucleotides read TGTGCCAGCAGTTTACTGAGGGAATCCATTGAAGCTTTCTTT. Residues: CASSLLRESIEAFF.

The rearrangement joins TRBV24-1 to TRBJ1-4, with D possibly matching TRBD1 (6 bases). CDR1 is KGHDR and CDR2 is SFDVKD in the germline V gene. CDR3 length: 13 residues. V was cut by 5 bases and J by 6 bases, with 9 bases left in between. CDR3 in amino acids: CATSAGVHEKLFF. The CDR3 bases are TGTGCCACCAGTGCAGGGGTCCATGAAAAACTGTTTTTT.

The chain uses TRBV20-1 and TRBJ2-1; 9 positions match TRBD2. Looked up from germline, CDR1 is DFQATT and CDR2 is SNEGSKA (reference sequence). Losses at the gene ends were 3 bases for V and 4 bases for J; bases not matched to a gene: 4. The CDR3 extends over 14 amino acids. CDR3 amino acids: CSASLSGSYNEQFF. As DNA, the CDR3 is TGCAGTGCTAGTCTTAGCGGGAGTTACAATGAGCAGTTCTTC.

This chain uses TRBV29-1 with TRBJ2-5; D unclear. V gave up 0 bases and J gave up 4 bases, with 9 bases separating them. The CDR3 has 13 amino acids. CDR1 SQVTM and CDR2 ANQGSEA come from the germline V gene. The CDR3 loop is CSVEEVTGETQYF. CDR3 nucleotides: TGCAGCGTTGAAGAGGTCACGGGAGAGACCCAGTACTTC. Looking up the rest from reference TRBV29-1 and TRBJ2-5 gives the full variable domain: SAVISQKPSRDICQRGTSLTIQCQVDSQVTMMFWYRQQPGQSLTLIATANQGSEATYESGFVIDKFPISRPNLTFSTLTVSNMSPEDSSIYLCSVEEVTGETQYFGPGTRLLVL.

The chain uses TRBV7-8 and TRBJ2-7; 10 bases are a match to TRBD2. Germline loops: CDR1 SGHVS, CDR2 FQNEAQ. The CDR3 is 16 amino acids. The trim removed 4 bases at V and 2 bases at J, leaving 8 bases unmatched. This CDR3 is CASSYVGTSETYEQYV. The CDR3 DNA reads TGTGCCAGCAGCTACGTGGGGACTAGCGAGACCTACGAGCAGTACGTC.

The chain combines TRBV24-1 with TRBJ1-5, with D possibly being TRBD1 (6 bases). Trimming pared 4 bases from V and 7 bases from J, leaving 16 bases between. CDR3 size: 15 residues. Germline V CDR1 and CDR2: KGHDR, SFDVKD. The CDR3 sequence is CATSDQTGTGQPQHF. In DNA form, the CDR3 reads TGTGCCACCAGTGACCAAACAGGGACGGGCCAGCCCCAGCATTTT.

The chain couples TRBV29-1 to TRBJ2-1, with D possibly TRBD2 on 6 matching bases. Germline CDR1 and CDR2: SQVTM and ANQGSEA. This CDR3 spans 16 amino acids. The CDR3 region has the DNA TGCACTGGGCAAAGGACGGGAGACACCTCCTACAATGAGCAGTTCTTC. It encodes CTGQRTGDTSYNEQFF.

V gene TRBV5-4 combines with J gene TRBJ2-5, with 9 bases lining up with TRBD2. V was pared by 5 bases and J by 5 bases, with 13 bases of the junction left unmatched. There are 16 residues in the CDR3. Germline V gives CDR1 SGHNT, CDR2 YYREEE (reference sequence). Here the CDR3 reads CASRPWGLAGRETQYF. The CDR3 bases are TGTGCCAGCAGGCCCTGGGGACTAGCTGGTCGCGAGACCCAGTACTTC.

The CDR3 sequence is CASSWGQRYEQYV. CDR3 nucleotides: TGTGCCAGCAGTTGGGGACAGCGATACGAGCAGTACGTC. The chain employs TRBV6-2 or TRBV6-3 and TRBJ2-7, with 7 bases matching TRBD1. V was pared by 4 bases and J by 4 bases, with 4 bases of the junction left unmatched. Germline assignment: CDR1 MNHEY and CDR2 SVGEGT. The CDR3 loop spans 13 amino acids.

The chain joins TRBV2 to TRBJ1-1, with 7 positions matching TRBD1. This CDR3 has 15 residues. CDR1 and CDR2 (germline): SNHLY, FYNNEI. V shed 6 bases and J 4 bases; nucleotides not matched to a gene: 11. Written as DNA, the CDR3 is TGTGCCAGCAGCCCCCACGACAGGGTCGGCACTGAAGCTTTCTTT. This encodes CASSPHDRVGTEAFF.

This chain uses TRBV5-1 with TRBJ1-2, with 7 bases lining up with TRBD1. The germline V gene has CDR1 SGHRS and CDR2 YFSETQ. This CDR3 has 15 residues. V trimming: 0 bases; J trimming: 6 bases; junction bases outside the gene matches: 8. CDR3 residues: CASSLAGTVGDGYTF. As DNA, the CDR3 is TGCGCCAGCAGCTTGGCCGGGACAGTTGGCGATGGCTACACCTTC.

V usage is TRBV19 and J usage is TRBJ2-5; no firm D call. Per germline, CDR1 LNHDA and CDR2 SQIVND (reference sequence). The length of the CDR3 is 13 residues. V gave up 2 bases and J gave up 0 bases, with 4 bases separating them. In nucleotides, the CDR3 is TGTGCCAGTAGTATAAGCTACCAAGAGACCCAGTACTTC. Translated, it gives CASSISYQETQYF.

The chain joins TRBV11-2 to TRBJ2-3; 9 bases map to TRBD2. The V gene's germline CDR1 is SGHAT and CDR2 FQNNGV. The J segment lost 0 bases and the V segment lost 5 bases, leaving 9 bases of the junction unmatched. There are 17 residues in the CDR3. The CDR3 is CASSAGLALGSTDTQYF. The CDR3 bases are TGTGCCAGCAGCGCCGGACTAGCGTTGGGGAGCACAGATACGCAGTATTTT.

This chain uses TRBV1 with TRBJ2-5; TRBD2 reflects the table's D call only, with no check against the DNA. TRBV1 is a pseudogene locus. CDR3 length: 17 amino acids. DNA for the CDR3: TGCACCAGCAGCCAAGATACCCGGGAGGAGGTTGGAGAGACCCAGTACTTC. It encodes CTSSQDTREEVGETQYF.

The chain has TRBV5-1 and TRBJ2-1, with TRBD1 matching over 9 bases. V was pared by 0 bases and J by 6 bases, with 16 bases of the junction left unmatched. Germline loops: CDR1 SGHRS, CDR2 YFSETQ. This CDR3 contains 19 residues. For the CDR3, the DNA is TGCGCCAGCAGCTTGGCCAGAGGGAAGACAGGGGGGCTACCCAATGAGCAGTTCTTC. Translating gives CASSLARGKTGGLPNEQFF.

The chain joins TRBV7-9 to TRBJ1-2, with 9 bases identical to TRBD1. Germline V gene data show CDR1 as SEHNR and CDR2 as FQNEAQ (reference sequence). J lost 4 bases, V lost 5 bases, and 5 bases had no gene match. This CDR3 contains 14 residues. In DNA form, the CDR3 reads TGTGCCAGCAGCCCAGTGGACAGGGGCTATGGCTACACCTTC. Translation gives CASSPVDRGYGYTF. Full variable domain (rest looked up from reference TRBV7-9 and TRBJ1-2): DTGVSQNPRHKITKRGQNVTFRCDPISEHNRLYWYRQTLGQGPEFLTYFQNEAQLEKSRLLSDRFSAERPKGSFSTLEIQRTEQGDSAMYLCASSPVDRGYGYTFGSGTRLTVV.

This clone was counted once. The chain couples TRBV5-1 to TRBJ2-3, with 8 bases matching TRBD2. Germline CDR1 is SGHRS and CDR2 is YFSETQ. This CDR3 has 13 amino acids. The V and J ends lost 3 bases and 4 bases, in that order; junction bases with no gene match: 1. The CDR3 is CASSSGGADTQYF. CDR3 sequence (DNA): TGCGCCAGCAGCTCCGGGGGGGCAGATACGCAGTATTTT.

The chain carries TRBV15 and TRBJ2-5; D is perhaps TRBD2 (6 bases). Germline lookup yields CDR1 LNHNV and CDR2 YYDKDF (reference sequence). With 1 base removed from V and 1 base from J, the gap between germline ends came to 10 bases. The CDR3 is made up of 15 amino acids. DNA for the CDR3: TGTGCCACCAGCAGAGCGGGGGACCTCCAAGAGACCCAGTACTTC. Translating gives CATSRAGDLQETQYF.

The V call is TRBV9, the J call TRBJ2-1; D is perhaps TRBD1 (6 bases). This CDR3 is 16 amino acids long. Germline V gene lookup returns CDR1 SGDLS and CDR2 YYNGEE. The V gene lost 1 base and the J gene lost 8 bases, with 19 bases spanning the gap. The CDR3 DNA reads TGTGCCAGCAGCGTACAGGGGCTTACTCGATCGGATGAGCAGTTCTTC. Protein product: CASSVQGLTRSDEQFF.

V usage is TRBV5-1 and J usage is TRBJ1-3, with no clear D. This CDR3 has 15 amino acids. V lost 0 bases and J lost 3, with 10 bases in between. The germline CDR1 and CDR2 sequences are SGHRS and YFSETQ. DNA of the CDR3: TGCGCCAGCAGCTTGGCCGTCGGCGGTGGAAACACCATATATTTT. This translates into CASSLAVGGGNTIYF. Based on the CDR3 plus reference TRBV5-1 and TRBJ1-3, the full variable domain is KAGVTQTPRYLIKTRGQQVTLSCSPISGHRSVSWYQQTPGQGLQFLFEYFSETQRNKGNFPGRFSGRQFSNSRSEMNVSTLELGDSALYLCASSLAVGGGNTIYFGEGSWLTVV.

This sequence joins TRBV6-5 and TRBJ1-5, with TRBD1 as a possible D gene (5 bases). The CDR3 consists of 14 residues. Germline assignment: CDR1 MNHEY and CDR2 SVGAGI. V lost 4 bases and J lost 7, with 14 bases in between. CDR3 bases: TGTGCCAGCAGTTCGGGAGGGGTTTTCCAGCCCCAGCATTTT. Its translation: CASSSGGVFQPQHF.

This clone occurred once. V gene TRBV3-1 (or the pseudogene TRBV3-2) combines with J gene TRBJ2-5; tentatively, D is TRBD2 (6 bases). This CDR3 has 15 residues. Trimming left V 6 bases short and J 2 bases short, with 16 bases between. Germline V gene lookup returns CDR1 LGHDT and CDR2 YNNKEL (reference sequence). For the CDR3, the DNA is TGTGCCAGCAGGTACATCGGCGGGGCACAAGAGACCCAGTACTTC. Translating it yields CASRYIGGAQETQYF.

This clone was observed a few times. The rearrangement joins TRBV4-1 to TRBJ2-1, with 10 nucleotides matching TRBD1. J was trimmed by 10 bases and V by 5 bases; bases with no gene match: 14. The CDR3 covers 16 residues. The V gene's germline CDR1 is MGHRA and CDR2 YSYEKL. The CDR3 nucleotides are TGCGCCAGCAGCGGCCCCGGGACAGGGGCTTCGGGAGAGCAGTTCTTC. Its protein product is CASSGPGTGASGEQFF.